What follows are 22 T cell receptor beta chains derived from one specimen sequenced in a study of PD-L1 blockade in urothelial cancer. Sequencing used immunoSEQ multiplex PCR; TCRdb keeps in-frame clones, though not all of them. The sample includes 50,000 to 60,000 clones, about 86% of them seen just once. Sequenced here: PBMCs, sampled around atezolizumab (anti-PD-L1) treatment. Receptors were obtained from a man in his fifties or sixties with urothelial cancer.

The count of this clone is one. The J gene is TRBJ1-1, the V gene TRBV5-1; 7 bases line up with TRBD1. This CDR3 is built from 16 residues. Germline values: CDR1 SGHRS, CDR2 YFSETQ. V lost 1 base and J lost 3; bases outside the gene matches: 9. CDR3 DNA: TGCGCCAGCAGCTTGTTGGGACAGACCTCGTACACTGAAGCTTTCTTT. As protein: CASSLLGQTSYTEAFF.

This rearrangement joins TRBV7-2 to TRBJ1-1; D remains ambiguous. The germline V gene encodes CDR1 SGHTA and CDR2 FQGNSA. The V end was cut by 3 bases, the J end by 0 bases, with 8 bases between. This CDR3 comprises 14 residues. CDR3 sequence reads: CASSFADMNTEAFF. The CDR3 DNA sequence: TGTGCCAGCAGCTTCGCGGATATGAACACTGAAGCTTTCTTT.

The chain is built from TRBV2 and TRBJ1-2, with 7 bases aligning to TRBD1. The CDR3 length is 14 residues. Trimming took 1 base from V and 8 from J; bases not matched to a gene: 7. Germline V gene sequence: CDR1 SNHLY, CDR2 FYNNEI. For the CDR3, the DNA is TGTGCCAGCAGTGAAGGGACAGGTTTACAAGGCTACACCTTC. Translated: CASSEGTGLQGYTF.

This chain joins TRBV30 and TRBJ2-2; D unresolved. The CDR3 runs to 14 residues. The germline V gene has CDR1 GTSNPN and CDR2 SVGIG (reference sequence). V was pared by 0 bases and J by 3 bases, with 8 bases between. This CDR3 is CAWSVVQHTGELFF. The CDR3, as DNA: TGTGCCTGGAGTGTGGTACAGCACACCGGGGAGCTGTTTTTT.

The chain links TRBV28 to TRBJ2-7, with 8 bases matching TRBD1. Germline V lookup: CDR1 MDHEN, CDR2 SYDVKM. The junction had 9 bases not matched to a gene; V was cut back by 5 bases and J by 0 bases. This CDR3 is 16 amino acids long. The CDR3 coding sequence is TGTGCCAGCAGTATAATTCGGGACAGGATCTCCTACGAGCAGTACTTC. It specifies CASSIIRDRISYEQYF.

The chain has TRBV28 and TRBJ2-7; no reliable D call. Germline V gives CDR1 MDHEN, CDR2 SYDVKM. The CDR3 runs 14 residues. The V end lost 5 bases, the J end lost 3 bases, and 14 bases lay between the germline ends. In DNA form, the CDR3 reads TGTGCCAGCAGTCCGACAACCCCAAACTACGAGCAGTACTTC. Encoded protein: CASSPTTPNYEQYF.

The V and J genes are TRBV12-5 and TRBJ1-1; D is perhaps TRBD1 (6 bases). V was clipped by 6 bases and J by 4 bases, with 15 bases between them. Per the germline V gene, CDR1 is LGHNT and CDR2 is FRNRAP. The CDR3 is 14 amino acids. The CDR3 region has the DNA TGTGCTAGTGGGCCAGGGGTTTGGGGCACTGAAGCTTTCTTT. It specifies CASGPGVWGTEAFF.

The rearrangement uses TRBV9 and TRBJ1-1; D uncertain. This CDR3 region has 15 residues. The V and J ends lost 1 base and 4 bases respectively, with 14 bases between them. The germline V gene encodes CDR1 SGDLS and CDR2 YYNGEE. CDR3 in amino acids: CASSVLSGDGTEAFF. The CDR3 DNA reads as TGTGCCAGCAGCGTACTCTCTGGAGATGGCACTGAAGCTTTCTTT.

In its sample, this clone was seen a few times. This chain connects TRBV4-1 to TRBJ2-7; 7 bases are shared with TRBD1. CDR3 length equals 14 residues. The trim removed 4 bases at V and 3 bases at J, leaving 6 bases unmatched. Germline V lookup: CDR1 MGHRA, CDR2 YSYEKL. CDR3 in amino acids: CASSPYNRGYEQYF. The CDR3 region has the DNA TGCGCCAGCAGCCCCTACAACAGGGGCTACGAGCAGTACTTC.

This clone is a singleton in its sample. The CDR3 bases are TGTGCCAGCAGCGTAGCTACGGACTCCACGACCCAGCATTTT. Translated: CASSVATDSTTQHF. The rearrangement uses TRBV9 and TRBJ1-5, with D uncertain. Germline V gene data show CDR1 as SGDLS and CDR2 as YYNGEE. The V end was cut by 0 bases, the J end by 11 bases, with 15 bases between. The CDR3 is 14 amino acids. The full variable domain, rest sourced from reference TRBV9 and TRBJ1-5, is DSGVTQTPKHLITATGQRVTLRCSPRSGDLSVYWYQQSLDQGLQFLIQYYNGEERAKGNILERFSAQQFPDLHSELNLSSLELGDSALYFCASSVATDSTTQHFGDGTRLSIL.

The V call is TRBV29-1, the J call TRBJ1-2, with TRBD1 matching 8 bases. Germline trimming cut 4 bases from V and 7 bases from J; bases unmatched to any gene: 5. The CDR3 contains 12 residues. CDR1 is SQVTM and CDR2 is ANQGSEA in the germline V gene. CDR3 region: CSVAQGAVGYTF. Here the CDR3 DNA reads TGCAGCGTTGCCCAGGGGGCGGTTGGCTACACCTTC.

J is TRBJ2-5 and V is TRBV5-4; 8 bases match TRBD2. CDR1 is SGHNT and CDR2 is YYREEE in the germline V gene (reference sequence). V gave up 4 bases and J gave up 3 bases; unmatched junction bases: 11. The CDR3 sequence is 16 residues long. The CDR3 reads CASSTGGRVGKETQYF. CDR3 nucleotides: TGTGCCAGCAGCACGGGGGGGAGGGTGGGGAAAGAGACCCAGTACTTC.

This rearrangement joins TRBV7-2 to TRBJ1-1, with 7 positions matching TRBD1. The J segment lost 4 bases and the V segment lost 5 bases, leaving 10 bases of the junction unmatched. The germline CDR1 and CDR2 sequences are SGHTA and FQGNSA. The CDR3 runs 15 residues. CDR3 DNA sequence: TGTGCCAGCAGCCTGAGACAGGGTTCCCTCACTGAAGCTTTCTTT. It specifies CASSLRQGSLTEAFF.

This chain joins TRBV5-5 and TRBJ1-5; TRBD1 might be the D (5 bases). Germline CDR1 reads SGHKS; CDR2 reads YYEKEE (reference sequence). V was clipped by 4 bases and J by 0 bases, with 11 bases between them. The CDR3 totals 15 residues. CDR3 loop: CASSPTGFSNQPQHF. The CDR3 DNA is TGTGCCAGCAGCCCCACAGGTTTTAGCAATCAGCCCCAGCATTTT.

The rearrangement uses TRBV28 and TRBJ1-2; D perhaps matches TRBD1 (5 bases). With 5 bases removed from V and 1 base from J, the gap between germline ends came to 14 bases. Germline assignment: CDR1 MDHEN and CDR2 SYDVKM. CDR3 size: 15 residues. The DNA for the CDR3 is TGTGCCAGCAGTCTCCAGGGAGGGATTAACTATGGCTACACCTTC. It yields the protein CASSLQGGINYGYTF.

V gene TRBV2 combines with J gene TRBJ2-7; the D gene is possibly TRBD1 (6 bases). Germline V gene sequence: CDR1 SNHLY, CDR2 FYNNEI. The CDR3 runs 12 residues. Between the trimmed V and J ends, which lost 6 bases and 3 bases, there was a span of 9 bases. CDR3 sequence: CASSTQGYEQYF. CDR3 nucleotide sequence: TGTGCCAGCAGCACACAGGGCTACGAGCAGTACTTC.

The V gene is TRBV7-9, the J gene TRBJ2-1; TRBD2 is a possible D gene (7 bases). Trimming removed 5 bases from V and 1 base from J, with 12 bases in between. This CDR3 comprises 15 residues. Germline V gene data show CDR1 as SEHNR and CDR2 as FQNEAQ (reference sequence). CDR3: CASSPEGGSYNEQFF. In DNA, the CDR3 is TGTGCCAGCAGCCCCGAGGGGGGGTCCTACAATGAGCAGTTCTTC.

This sequence joins TRBV19 and TRBJ2-1, with TRBD1 matching over 9 bases. Germline V gives CDR1 LNHDA, CDR2 SQIVND (reference sequence). The CDR3 loop spans 13 amino acids. The trim removed 8 bases at V and 2 bases at J, leaving 1 base unmatched. CDR3 sequence (DNA): TGTGCCAGTTGGGACAGGGCCTACAATGAGCAGTTCTTC. Translated, it gives CASWDRAYNEQFF.

The CDR3 region has the DNA TGTGCCAGCAGCTCCCCCCCTCGACTAGCGGGAGGGAGTAGGGAGACCCAGTACTTC. Encoded protein: CASSSPPRLAGGSRETQYF. The rearrangement links TRBV13 to TRBJ2-5; 14 nucleotides agree with TRBD2. The CDR3 totals 19 residues. Losses at the gene ends were 4 bases for V and 5 bases for J; bases not matched to a gene: 15. From germline, CDR1 is PRHDT and CDR2 FYEKMQ (reference sequence).

The chain employs TRBV9 and TRBJ2-5; TRBD1 matches 7 bases. The length of the CDR3 is 13 residues. Germline V gene data show CDR1 as SGDLS and CDR2 as YYNGEE. Trimming removed 3 bases from V and 4 bases from J; junction bases left unmatched: 3. In nucleotides, the CDR3 is TGTGCCAGCAGCGCCCGGGACAGAGAGACCCAGTACTTC. It is translated as CASSARDRETQYF.

The chain uses TRBV28 and TRBJ1-3; perhaps TRBD1 as D (5 bases). Germline-derived CDR1 and CDR2 are MDHEN and SYDVKM. This CDR3 contains 14 residues. V lost 7 bases, J lost 3 bases, and 13 bases lay in between. CDR3 in amino acids: CASTWGVGGNTIYF. The CDR3, as DNA: TGTGCCAGCACATGGGGGGTTGGTGGAAACACCATATATTTT.

The chain is built from TRBV19 and TRBJ1-1, with TRBD1 as a possible D gene (5 bases). Germline CDR1 and CDR2: LNHDA and SQIVND (reference sequence). V was cut by 7 bases and J by 1 base, with 10 bases left in between. This CDR3 is 13 amino acids long. The CDR3 nucleotides read TGTGCCAGTACCCTCGGGGGGAACACTGAAGCTTTCTTT. Translation gives CASTLGGNTEAFF.